These 17 T cell receptor beta chains were sequenced from one sample in a study of blood T cell repertoires in COVID-19 (dated by TCRdb to about 2020). The library was made by the immunoSEQ multiplex PCR assay. TCRdb mirrors the immuneACCESS table, restricted to in-frame sequences. Some clones are absent from its copies; in checked studies, under half trace to an unresolved V gene, and the reason for the others is unknown. In all, the sample holds around 170,000 clones, and approximately 86% of those were seen once. The top ten clones comprise about 9.7% of the sample. Specimen: peripheral blood. These receptors originate from a man aged 45-65 years with active or convalescent COVID-19.

The chain employs TRBV5-1 and TRBJ1-4, with D possibly TRBD1 on 6 matching bases. V was shortened by 3 bases and J by 6 bases, with 15 bases between the two germline ends. The CDR3 runs to 15 residues. Germline V gene lookup returns CDR1 SGHRS and CDR2 YFSETQ. Written as DNA, the CDR3 is TGCGCCAGCAGCTCTGGGGGGGGCGCGGATGAAAAACTGTTTTTT. Its translation: CASSSGGGADEKLFF.

This chain links TRBV19 with TRBJ2-1; 8 bases line up with TRBD1. This CDR3 is built from 15 residues. Germline trimming cut 6 bases from V and 8 bases from J; bases unmatched to any gene: 12. The germline V gene has CDR1 LNHDA and CDR2 SQIVND (reference sequence). CDR3 residues: CASRWAHQGAYEQFF. The DNA of the CDR3 is TGTGCCAGTAGATGGGCCCATCAGGGGGCCTATGAGCAGTTCTTC. Together with reference TRBV19 and TRBJ2-1, the CDR3 gives the full variable domain: DGGITQSPKYLFRKEGQNVTLSCEQNLNHDAMYWYRQDPGQGLRLIYYSQIVNDFQKGDIAEGYSVSREKKESFPLTVTSAQKNPTAFYLCASRWAHQGAYEQFFGPGTRLTVL.

The V and J genes are TRBV3-1 (or the pseudogene TRBV3-2) and TRBJ1-2, with 9 nucleotides matching TRBD1. CDR3 length: 16 residues. Germline V CDR1 and CDR2: LGHDT, YNNKEL (reference sequence). V lost 4 bases to trimming and J lost 7 bases; unmatched junction nucleotides: 13. CDR3 sequence reads: CASSLGVVRDRVGYTF. The DNA for the CDR3 is TGTGCCAGCAGCCTGGGTGTAGTTCGGGACAGGGTTGGCTACACCTTC.

The genes are TRBV7-2 and TRBJ2-5, with a tentative D call TRBD1 (6 bases). Trimming cost V 2 bases and J 2 bases, with 6 bases left between them. The CDR3 contains 13 residues. Per germline, CDR1 SGHTA and CDR2 FQGNSA. The CDR3 region is CASSLQGQETQYF. In nucleotides, the CDR3 is TGTGCCAGCAGCTTACAGGGGCAAGAGACCCAGTACTTC.

The rearrangement uses TRBV5-1 and TRBJ2-2; 7 nucleotides match TRBD1. The CDR3 consists of 17 residues. Germline V gene sequence: CDR1 SGHRS, CDR2 YFSETQ. With 1 base clipped from V and 4 bases from J, the junction kept 10 bases outside the gene matches. CDR3 bases: TGCGCCAGCAGCTTGTTGGGACAGCCAATTTCCACCGGGGAGCTGTTTTTT. Its protein product is CASSLLGQPISTGELFF. Filled out from reference TRBV5-1 and TRBJ2-2, the complete variable domain reads KAGVTQTPRYLIKTRGQQVTLSCSPISGHRSVSWYQQTPGQGLQFLFEYFSETQRNKGNFPGRFSGRQFSNSRSEMNVSTLELGDSALYLCASSLLGQPISTGELFFGEGSRLTVL.

This chain joins TRBV11-2 and TRBJ2-7; 10 bases line up with TRBD2. The V gene end was trimmed by 5 bases and the J gene end by 4 bases; junction bases not matched to a gene: 11. The CDR3 loop spans 16 amino acids. Looked up from germline, CDR1 is SGHAT and CDR2 is FQNNGV. The CDR3 sequence is CASSVGGLAVTYEQYF. Written as DNA, the CDR3 is TGTGCCAGCAGCGTCGGTGGACTAGCGGTAACATACGAGCAGTACTTC.

This clone was recorded once. The chain employs TRBV19 and TRBJ2-3; TRBD2 agrees at 11 bases. The CDR3 consists of 16 residues. Looked up from germline, CDR1 is LNHDA and CDR2 is SQIVND (reference sequence). V was clipped by 4 bases and J by 4 bases; unmatched bases: 7. CDR3 region: CASSTLTSGVADTQYF. CDR3 DNA sequence: TGTGCCAGTAGTACCCTGACTAGCGGGGTTGCAGATACGCAGTATTTT.

This clone was seen a single time. The genes are TRBV6-5 and TRBJ2-2; D unresolved. V gave up 4 bases and J gave up 8 bases, with 8 bases separating them. CDR1 is MNHEY and CDR2 is SVGAGI in the germline V gene. The CDR3 is 12 residues long. CDR3 amino acids: CASSFYQGELFF. The CDR3 nucleotides read TGTGCCAGCAGTTTTTACCAGGGGGAGCTGTTTTTT.

The rearrangement uses TRBV10-2 and TRBJ1-1, with unresolved D. Trimming left V 0 bases short and J 0 bases short, with 11 bases between. Per the germline V gene, CDR1 is WSHSY and CDR2 is SAAADI. This CDR3 is 16 amino acids long. DNA of the CDR3: TGCGCCAGCAGTGAGTCGATTGGGAGCTTGAACACTGAAGCTTTCTTT. This translates into CASSESIGSLNTEAFF.

A remark on this clone: The same CDR3 arises from other DNA sequences in this sample as well. This chain links TRBV20-1 with TRBJ1-4; D not resolved. Germline CDR1 reads DFQATT; CDR2 reads SNEGSKA (reference sequence). The CDR3 extends over 11 amino acids. The V end lost 0 bases, the J end lost 7 bases, and 3 bases lay between the germline ends. The CDR3 is CSARDLEKLFF. DNA of the CDR3: TGCAGTGCTAGAGATCTTGAAAAACTGTTTTTT.

The chain employs TRBV5-1 and TRBJ2-1; the match to TRBD1 covers 8 bases. The CDR3 spans 14 residues. J was trimmed by 8 bases and V by 4 bases; bases with no gene match: 8. CDR1 is SGHRS and CDR2 is YFSETQ in the germline V gene. This CDR3 is CASSPGQGGDEQFF. The CDR3 DNA is TGCGCCAGCAGCCCTGGACAGGGAGGCGATGAGCAGTTCTTC.

This chain uses TRBV10-1 with TRBJ2-2, with TRBD1 matching over 7 bases. After removal of 3 bases from V and 5 bases from J, the junction contained 3 bases not matched to a gene. The CDR3 sequence is 14 residues long. Germline V gives CDR1 WNHNN, CDR2 SYGVQD (reference sequence). CDR3 nucleotide sequence: TGCGCCAGCAGTGACGGGACAGAAACCGGGGAGCTGTTTTTT. It yields the protein CASSDGTETGELFF.

The V gene is TRBV30, the J gene TRBJ2-7; perhaps TRBD2 as D (5 bases). The V gene lost 0 bases and the J gene lost 7 bases, with 10 bases spanning the gap. The CDR3 loop spans 12 amino acids. CDR1 and CDR2 (germline): GTSNPN, SVGIG (reference sequence). The chain's CDR3 is CAWSVARGEQYF. The CDR3 bases are TGTGCCTGGAGTGTAGCGAGAGGGGAGCAGTACTTC.

The chain carries TRBV3-1 (or the pseudogene TRBV3-2) and TRBJ1-5; 10 positions match TRBD1. Trimming took 1 base from V and 6 from J; bases not matched to a gene: 3. Per the germline V gene, CDR1 is LGHDT and CDR2 is YNNKEL (reference sequence). CDR3 length: 15 amino acids. The CDR3 bases are TGTGCCAGCAGCCAAGGGACAGGGGGGGGTCAGCCCCAGCATTTT. It translates to CASSQGTGGGQPQHF.

The CDR3 DNA sequence: TGTGCCAGCAGTGGGGACAGGGGGCTGGGAAATTCACCCCTCCACTTT. It translates to CASSGDRGLGNSPLHF. The chain is built from TRBV2 and TRBJ1-6; TRBD1 aligns across 12 bases. V shed 4 bases, J shed 7 bases, and the junction held 5 bases outside the gene matches. Germline lookup yields CDR1 SNHLY and CDR2 FYNNEI. This CDR3 is built from 16 residues.

The chain is built from TRBV9 and TRBJ1-2, with 9 nucleotides matching TRBD1. Looked up from germline, CDR1 is SGDLS and CDR2 is YYNGEE. The J segment lost 6 bases and the V segment lost 2 bases, leaving 8 bases of the junction unmatched. The length of the CDR3 is 15 residues. CDR3 loop: CASSVGGQGTDGYTF. CDR3 coding DNA: TGTGCCAGCAGCGTCGGGGGACAGGGTACGGATGGCTACACCTTC.

This chain uses TRBV7-2 with TRBJ2-1, with TRBD2 matching over 8 bases. Germline V gives CDR1 SGHTA, CDR2 FQGNSA. The CDR3 is 17 residues long. J gave up 8 bases and V 5 bases, and 17 bases lay outside the gene matches. CDR3 bases: TGTGCCAGCAGCCCAGATTTAGGGCTTAGCGGGGAGGATGAGCAGTTCTTC. This encodes CASSPDLGLSGEDEQFF.